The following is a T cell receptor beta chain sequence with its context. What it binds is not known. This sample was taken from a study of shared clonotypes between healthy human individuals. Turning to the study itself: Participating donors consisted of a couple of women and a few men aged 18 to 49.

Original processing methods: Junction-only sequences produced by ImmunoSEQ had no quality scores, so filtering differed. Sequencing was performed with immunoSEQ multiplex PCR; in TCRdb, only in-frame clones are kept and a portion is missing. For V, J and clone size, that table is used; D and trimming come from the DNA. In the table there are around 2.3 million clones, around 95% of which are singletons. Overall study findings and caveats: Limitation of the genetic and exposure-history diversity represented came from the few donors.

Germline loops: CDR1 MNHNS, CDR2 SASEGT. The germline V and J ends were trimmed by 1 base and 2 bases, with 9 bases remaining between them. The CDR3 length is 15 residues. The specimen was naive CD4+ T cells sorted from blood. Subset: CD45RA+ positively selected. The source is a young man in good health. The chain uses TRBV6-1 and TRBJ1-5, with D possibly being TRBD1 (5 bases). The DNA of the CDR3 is TGTGCCAGCAGTGAAGGACAGTGGGGCAATCAGCCCCAGCATTTT. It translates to CASSEGQWGNQPQHF.